This T cell receptor (beta chain) was recorded in a study of blood T cell repertoires in COVID-19. Study overall: T cells, B-cell-depleted T cells, or PBMCs supplied cDNA or gDNA.

All enrollees were roughly 18 to 90 years old and from roughly 26 US areas. Participants had their cohort set by participant-reported clinical history. The CDR3 runs 12 residues. The germline gives CDR1 LGHNT, CDR2 FRNRAP. Trimming cost V 1 base and J 8 bases; bases outside gene matches: 0. Sequencing used immunoSEQ multiplex PCR; TCRdb keeps in-frame clones, though not all of them. The top ten clones hold 0.95% to 1.5% of a sample with 130,000 to 150,000 clones, roughly 88% of them seen once. This clonotype originated in a woman in her 30s with acute COVID-19. V and J are TRBV12-5 and TRBJ1-1; 8 bases are a match to TRBD1. What was sequenced was PBMCs or T cells enriched from blood (not recorded which). CDR3 residues: CASGLDRGEAFF. The CDR3 nucleotides read TGTGCTAGTGGTTTGGACAGGGGGGAAGCTTTCTTT.